What follows is one TCR beta chain and its context. Its antigen remains unidentified. Trimming removed 10 bases from V and 4 bases from J; junction bases left unmatched: 5. Germline CDR1 reads SEHNR; CDR2 reads FQNEAQ (reference sequence). The CDR3 totals 13 residues. MiXCR was run by TCRdb on the reads, yielding one entry per CDR3 protein. The sample lists around 100,000 distinct CDR3 sequences; roughly a quarter were seen once. This record belongs to a study of T cell repertoires in cytomegalovirus infection. The overall study: It was the public TCR beta signatures that indicated both CMV infection and matching HLA type. Regarding the study as a whole: Ex vivo, HLA-C-restricted CMV-specific TCR beta clonotypes prevailed over the rest of the response. Adding up the frequency of public TCR beta families identified people who carried CMV plus the relevant HLA.

This clonotype was obtained from a human donor in good health (CMV status not recorded). Some clones in this sample may be carry-over from other donors' samples. The sequenced sample was CD8+ T cells from PBMCs. This chain links TRBV7-9 with TRBJ2-3; TRBD1 agrees at 10 bases. The CDR3 loop reads CAIWDRGADTQYF. In DNA form, the CDR3 reads TGTGCCATTTGGGACAGGGGAGCAGATACGCAGTATTTT. Variable domain in full (rest from reference TRBV7-9 and TRBJ2-3): DTGVSQNPRHKITKRGQNVTFRCDPISEHNRLYWYRQTLGQGPEFLTYFQNEAQLEKSRLLSDRFSAERPKGSFSTLEIQRTEQGDSAMYLCAIWDRGADTQYFGPGTRLTVL.